This T cell receptor beta chain was observed in a study of blood T cell repertoires in COVID-19. Study at large: Material from acute and convalescent COVID-19 was sourced from the United States, Italy and Spain. PBMCs, B-cell-depleted T cells, or T cells were the source of the cDNA or gDNA that made up the material.

Trimming removed 10 bases from V and 2 bases from J; junction bases left unmatched: 3. The CDR3 sequence is 13 residues long. Looked up from germline, CDR1 is MGHRA and CDR2 is YSYEKL. Per the study methods: How many nucleated cells were present was estimated from reference gene primer amplification. Assay: immunoSEQ multiplex PCR; the TCRdb copy retains only in-frame clones and omits some. V and J calls plus clone size are reproduced from that table; the DNA served to infer D and trimming. Altogether about 210,000 clones are present, around four fifths being singletons, with the ten largest covering approximately 8.1%.

J is TRBJ2-3 and V is TRBV4-1; 10 nucleotides match TRBD2. The sample taken for sequencing was peripheral blood. The sequence was collected from a woman in her forties or fifties with active or convalescent COVID-19. The CDR3 region has the DNA TGCGCCACCGGGACTAGCGCCACAGATACGCAGTATTTT. It codes for CATGTSATDTQYF.